The T cell receptor (beta chain) described here comes from a study of response to subunit inactivated influenza vaccine. Points from the study as a whole: Each seasonal flu vaccination may recruit only limited new T cells, authors suggested.

TCRdb independently ran MiXCR on the RT-PCR reads; one entry per CDR3 protein. Here the sample spans around 190,000 distinct CDR3 sequences, around an eighth being singletons. About this clonotype itself: Antigen: not known.

The source is a man aged 45-60 years who received an inactivated influenza vaccine. This material consisted of CD8+ T cells sorted from PBMCs, taken around 5 days after vaccination.

The DNA of the CDR3 is TGTGCCAGTAGTACTGCCGGCGGGGCCGCCAACACTGAAGCTTTCTTT. It codes for CASSTAGGAANTEAFF. The chain recombines TRBV19 with TRBJ1-1, with D perhaps matching TRBD1 (5 bases). Trimming cost V 4 bases and J 2 bases, with 17 bases left between them. This CDR3 is built from 16 residues. Germline V gives CDR1 LNHDA, CDR2 SQIVND (reference sequence).